A single sample is the source of the 15 T cell receptor beta chains below, sequenced in a study of neurological immune-mediated disorders. TCRdb used MiXCR to reprocess the 5' RACE reads, holding one entry per CDR3 protein. The sample records some 79,000 distinct CDR3 sequences, roughly an eighth being singletons. Sequencing was done on a sample of PBMCs. Receptor source: a woman aged 45-59 years in good health.

This clonotype was observed a handful of times. The chain carries TRBV11-2 and TRBJ2-3; 9 bases line up with TRBD1. Germline CDR1 reads SGHAT; CDR2 reads FQNNGV. This CDR3 spans 21 amino acids. The V gene end was trimmed by 5 bases and the J gene end by 0 bases; junction bases not matched to a gene: 21. The DNA for the CDR3 is TGTGCCAGCAGCCCGAGGAAACAGGGGGCTCGACTACAAGTTAGCACAGATACGCAGTATTTT. Translated: CASSPRKQGARLQVSTDTQYF.

This clonotype has at least ten counts. V and J are TRBV7-9 and TRBJ1-4; the D is unclear. V shed 5 bases and J shed 6 bases, with 13 bases lying between them. Germline V gene data show CDR1 as SEHNR and CDR2 as FQNEAQ (reference sequence). The CDR3 covers 14 residues. CDR3 bases: TGTGCCAGCAGCCCGACTAATGACGATGAAAAACTGTTTTTT. Encoded protein: CASSPTNDDEKLFF. Complete variable domain (other parts from reference TRBV7-9 and TRBJ1-4): DTGVSQNPRHKITKRGQNVTFRCDPISEHNRLYWYRQTLGQGPEFLTYFQNEAQLEKSRLLSDRFSAERPKGSFSTLEIQRTEQGDSAMYLCASSPTNDDEKLFFGSGTQLSVL.

Details on this clonotype: Germline and junction disagree at one end, which may indicate a read error. The chain combines TRBV25-1 with TRBJ1-2; 11 bases are a match to TRBD1. Germline V gene data show CDR1 as MGHDK and CDR2 as SYGVNS. CDR3 size: 15 residues. The CDR3 loop reads CVSRAFRTGGSGYTF. CDR3 coding DNA: TGTGTCAGCAGAGCCTTCCGGACAGGGGGCTCGGGCTACACCTTC.

The sample holds many counts of this clonotype. The chain has TRBV7-9 and TRBJ2-1, with TRBD2 as a possible D gene (6 bases). V was clipped by 5 bases and J by 3 bases, with 17 bases between them. The CDR3 consists of 16 residues. Germline-derived CDR1 and CDR2 are SEHNR and FQNEAQ (reference sequence). For the CDR3, the DNA is TGTGCCAGCAGCCACTACGGTCGGGGGATCTACAATGAGCAGTTCTTC. It encodes CASSHYGRGIYNEQFF.

The chain is built from TRBV7-2 and TRBJ2-7; D is ambiguous. The germline V gene has CDR1 SGHTA and CDR2 FQGNSA. This CDR3 has 15 residues. Trimming pared 5 bases from V and 2 bases from J, leaving 16 bases between. The CDR3 is CASSRRASETYEQYF. DNA of the CDR3: TGTGCCAGCAGCCGAAGGGCCAGCGAGACCTACGAGCAGTACTTC.

This clonotype occurred many times. CDR3 amino acids: CASSPITSNTGELFF. CDR3 in DNA: TGTGCCAGCAGCCCTATCACGAGTAACACCGGGGAGCTGTTTTTT. The gene calls are TRBV9 and TRBJ2-2; D is uncertain. Germline loops: CDR1 SGDLS, CDR2 YYNGEE. V was pared by 4 bases and J by 2 bases, with 12 bases between. The CDR3 is 15 residues long. Full variable domain (rest looked up from reference TRBV9 and TRBJ2-2): DSGVTQTPKHLITATGQRVTLRCSPRSGDLSVYWYQQSLDQGLQFLIQYYNGEERAKGNILERFSAQQFPDLHSELNLSSLELGDSALYFCASSPITSNTGELFFGEGSRLTVL.

This clonotype has ten or more counts. J is TRBJ2-1 and V is TRBV7-9, with no clear D. Germline CDR1 and CDR2: SEHNR and FQNEAQ (reference sequence). V dropped 4 bases and J dropped 0 bases, with 22 bases sitting between them. The CDR3 spans 19 residues. The CDR3, as DNA: TGTGCCAGCAGCTCCCCTAGTATGAAACTTGGCGTCTCCTACAATGAGCAGTTCTTC. This encodes CASSSPSMKLGVSYNEQFF.

On this clonotype itself: An end of the junction differs from the germline gene, which may be a read error. The V and J genes are TRBV7-6 and TRBJ1-5, with D possibly being TRBD1 (6 bases). The length of the CDR3 is 17 residues. CDR1 SGHVS and CDR2 FNYEAQ come from the germline V gene. CDR3 sequence reads: CASSAEQGGYSNQLQHF. The CDR3 DNA reads TGTGCCAGCAGCGCCGAGCAAGGGGGATATAGCAATCAGCTCCAGCATTTT.

This clonotype appeared many times. V gene TRBV12-3 or TRBV12-4 combines with J gene TRBJ2-1; TRBD1 agrees at 8 bases. Trimming at V came to 5 bases and at J to 0 bases, leaving 6 bases not matched to a gene. The CDR3 contains 16 residues. CDR3 amino acids: CASSNSGGASYNEQFF. DNA for the CDR3: TGTGCCAGCAGTAACTCAGGGGGCGCCTCCTACAATGAGCAGTTCTTC.

A remark on this clonotype: This may stem from a read error, because a much larger clone lies one nucleotide away. The chain employs TRBV2 and TRBJ1-1; no reliable D call. CDR1 is SNHLY and CDR2 is FYNNEI in the germline V gene. The CDR3 is 13 residues long. The CDR3 region is CASSELENTEDFF. The CDR3 DNA follows: TGTGCCAGCAGTGAATTAGAGAACACTGAAGATTTCTTT.

The sample holds many counts of this clonotype. The chain joins TRBV5-1 to TRBJ2-1; D is undetermined. V was cut by 1 base and J by 4 bases, with 12 bases left in between. CDR3 size: 15 residues. CDR1 and CDR2 from the germline V gene are SGHRS and YFSETQ. CDR3 in DNA: TGCGCCAGCAGCTTGCGGTTGGCACAGTACAATGAGCAGTTCTTC. Translation: CASSLRLAQYNEQFF.

This clonotype was detected ten times or more. The rearrangement uses TRBV20-1 and TRBJ2-4; D possibly uses TRBD1 or TRBD2 (6 bases each). CDR1 DFQATT and CDR2 SNEGSKA come from the germline V gene (reference sequence). V was trimmed by 6 bases and J by 2 bases, leaving 17 bases between them. CDR3 length equals 15 residues. CDR3 nucleotide sequence: TGCAGTGCGACCATTTCCGGGGGCCCCAAAAACATTCAGTACTTC. Translated, it gives CSATISGGPKNIQYF.

This clonotype was seen at least ten times. The genes are TRBV5-1 and TRBJ1-4; TRBD1 matches at 7 bases. The CDR3 runs 15 residues. V shed 4 bases, J shed 4 bases, and the junction held 7 bases outside the gene matches. Germline V gives CDR1 SGHRS, CDR2 YFSETQ. In nucleotides, the CDR3 is TGCGCCAGCAGCAATTACGGGACAGATAATGAAAAACTGTTTTTT. Amino acid sequence: CASSNYGTDNEKLFF.

This clonotype was counted between two and nine times. V and J are TRBV20-1 and TRBJ1-2; D is ambiguous. The CDR3 length is 14 residues. From germline, CDR1 is DFQATT and CDR2 SNEGSKA (reference sequence). The V end was cut by 3 bases, the J end by 2 bases, with 13 bases between. CDR3 DNA: TGCAGTGCTAGCCCGCTAGGCGGAAACTATGGCTACACCTTC. Translated: CSASPLGGNYGYTF.

To note about this clonotype: A much larger clone is a single base away; this may be a read error. CDR3 sequence reads: CVSSLEHDSNQPQHF. The CDR3 bases are TGTGTCAGCAGCCTAGAACATGATAGCAATCAGCCCCAGCATTTT. The chain combines TRBV7-2 with TRBJ1-5; no definite D call. CDR3 length: 15 residues. Germline V gene data show CDR1 as SGHTA and CDR2 as FQGNSA.